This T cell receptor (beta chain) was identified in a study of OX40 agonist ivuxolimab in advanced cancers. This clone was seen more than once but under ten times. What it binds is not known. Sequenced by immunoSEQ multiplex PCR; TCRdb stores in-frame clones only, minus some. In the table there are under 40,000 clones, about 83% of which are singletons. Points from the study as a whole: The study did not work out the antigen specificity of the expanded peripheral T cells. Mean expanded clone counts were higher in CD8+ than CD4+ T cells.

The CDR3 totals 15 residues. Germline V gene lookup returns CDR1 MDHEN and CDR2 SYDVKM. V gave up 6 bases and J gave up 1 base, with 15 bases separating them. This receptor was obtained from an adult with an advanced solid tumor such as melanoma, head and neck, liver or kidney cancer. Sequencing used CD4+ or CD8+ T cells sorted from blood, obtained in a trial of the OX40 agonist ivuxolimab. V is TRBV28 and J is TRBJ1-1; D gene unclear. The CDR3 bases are TGTGCCAGCAGACCGGCCGGACCCAAGAACACTGAAGCTTTCTTT. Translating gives CASRPAGPKNTEAFF. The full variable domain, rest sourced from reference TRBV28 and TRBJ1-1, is DVKVTQSSRYLVKRTGEKVFLECVQDMDHENMFWYRQDPGLGLRLIYFSYDVKMKEKGDIPEGYSVSREKKERFSLILESASTNQTSMYLCASRPAGPKNTEAFFGQGTRLTVV.